A selection of T cell receptor beta chains follows, all from one sample in a study of T cells in Graves' hyperthyroidism and ophthalmopathy. TCRdb processed the multiplex PCR reads anew with MiXCR; each CDR3 protein has one entry. The table has more than 550,000 distinct CDR3 sequences, around 15% seen once; the top ten hold around 15%. The specimen was blood. The receptors here all came from a man in his forties or fifties with Graves' hyperthyroidism. Both conserved end residues are part of each CDR3. Each record gives: V gene, D gene, clone size, J gene, CDR3 DNA, CDR3 protein. The D gene is left open where the match is weak. Size tells how often a clone was seen (once, few, many) or the class of an expanded clone, and some rows leave it out.

>TRBV9|TRBD2|NA|TRBJ2-7
TGTGCCAGCAGCGTAGCTACTAGCGGAGTCTACGAGCAGTACTTC
CASSVATSGVYEQYF
>TRBV28|TRBD1|NA|TRBJ1-2
TGTGCCAGCAGTTCCACCGGGACAGGGACAAACTATGGCTACACCTTC
CASSSTGTGTNYGYTF
>TRBV2|NA|many|TRBJ2-7
TGTGCCAACAAAGGCACCCCCCCTCCTGATTCCTACGAGCAGTACTTC
CANKGTPPPDSYEQYF
>TRBV19|TRBD1|many|TRBJ1-5
TGTGCCAGTCAAGGACAGGGGTTGGCTCAGCCCCAGCATTTT
CASQGQGLAQPQHF
>TRBV19|NA|NA|TRBJ2-7
TGTGCCAGTAGGGACCCTGCCTCCTACGAGCAGTACTTC
CASRDPASYEQYF
>TRBV28|TRBD2|many|TRBJ2-1
TGTGCCAGCAGTGTCCCTAGCGGGGGATACAATGAGCAGTTCTTC
CASSVPSGGYNEQFF
>TRBV12-3/TRBV12-4|TRBD1|many|TRBJ1-5
TGTGCCAGCAGGCGACAGGGGCAAGGGCAGCCCCAGCATTTT
CASRRQGQGQPQHF
>TRBV29-1|TRBD2|many|TRBJ2-7
TGCAGCGTTGATAGCGGGAGGTTCCACGAGCAGTACTTC
CSVDSGRFHEQYF
>TRBV3-1|TRBD1|NA|TRBJ2-5
TGTGCCAGCAGCCAGACACAGGGGCAGGTGGACTTC
CASSQTQGQVDF
>TRBV7-9|NA|few|TRBJ2-4
TGTGCCAGCCACCCTACAATAGGTCTCGGCGGCAAAAACATTCAGTACTTC
CASHPTIGLGGKNIQYF
>TRBV6-1|TRBD1|many|TRBJ2-7
TGTGCCAGCAGTGTGGGACAGGGCAAATACGAGCAGTACTTC
CASSVGQGKYEQYF
>TRBV3-1|NA|NA|TRBJ1-1
TGTGCCAGCAGCGAAGAGGGGAGGACCGAAGCTTTCTTT
CASSEEGRTEAFF
>TRBV28|TRBD2|NA|TRBJ2-7
TGTGCCAGCAGTTTACCGACTAGCGGAGCCTACGAGCAGTACTTC
CASSLPTSGAYEQYF
>TRBV30|NA|NA|TRBJ2-7
TGTGCCTGGAGGGAAACAGGGTCGAGCTCCTACGAGCAGTACTTC
CAWRETGSSSYEQYF